This T cell receptor (beta chain) is drawn from a study of blood T cell repertoires in COVID-19. Whole-study context: T cells, B-cell-depleted T cells, or PBMCs supplied cDNA or gDNA.

The method was immunoSEQ multiplex PCR; TCRdb's version includes in-frame clones alone and lacks a portion of them. The sample contains some 150,000 clones, less than 90% of which appear only once. Participants were aged about 18 to 100 years from roughly 25 US areas. Cohort placement rested on clinical history that participants reported themselves. CDR1 LNHDA and CDR2 SQIVND come from the germline V gene (reference sequence). Trimming cost V 4 bases and J 0 bases, with 13 bases left between them. CDR3 length: 16 residues. This chain uses TRBV19 with TRBJ1-3; D is unclear. Sequencing was carried out using PBMCs or T cells enriched from blood (not recorded which). This clonotype was obtained from a woman aged 50 to 60 who had been exposed to COVID-19. The CDR3 DNA reads as TGTGCCAGTAGTACTACGGGGAAAAGCTCTGGAAACACCATATATTTT. This translates into CASSTTGKSSGNTIYF.